This T cell receptor beta chain was identified during a study of cytomegalovirus exposure and HLA in healthy donors. Study-wide points: The study reported that TCR beta sequences accurately predicted HLA-A and HLA-B alleles in most subjects. Immune exposure data for these donors was limited to CMV serostatus. The authors excluded some V segments, including TRBV6-2 and TRBV6-3, as indistinguishable. Trimming of TCR beta V- and J-genes showed a link, identified in a later analysis, to a missense DCLRE1C variant.

Note on this clone: Its specificity is unknown.

The V end was cut by 2 bases, the J end by 5 bases, with 9 bases between. This CDR3 spans 12 amino acids. The germline V gene has CDR1 GTSNPN and CDR2 SVGIG (reference sequence). The PCR made use of 60 Vbeta and 13 Jbeta primers. Repertoires were generated with immunoSEQ multiplex PCR, while TCRdb's copy carries only in-frame clones and drops some. The sample holds tens of thousands of clones, about 81% seen once. Input material: PBMCs. The rearrangement uses TRBV30 and TRBJ2-5; weak D call: TRBD2 (6 bases). This sequence originates from a man aged 50 or older in good health and CMV-seropositive. CDR3 nucleotide sequence: TGTGCCTGGAGTTCAGGAGGGGAGACCCAGTACTTC. Its translation: CAWSSGGETQYF.